What follows are 21 T cell receptor beta chains derived from one specimen sequenced in a study of T cell repertoires in cytomegalovirus infection. MiXCR, run by TCRdb on the reads, gives a single entry per CDR3 protein. The table shows under 300,000 distinct CDR3 sequences, with 22% occurring only once. For these TCRs, the target antigens are not known. Sample: cultured PBMCs, taken from culture after CMV antigen stimulation. The receptors come from a human donor in good health (CMV status not recorded). Some clones in this sample may be carry-over from other donors' samples.

This clonotype was detected a few times. The rearrangement links TRBV20-1 to TRBJ1-2; a weak D match, TRBD1 (5 bases). V lost 0 bases and J lost 5, with 13 bases in between. The CDR3 extends over 14 amino acids. From germline, CDR1 is DFQATT and CDR2 SNEGSKA (reference sequence). In DNA, the CDR3 is TGCAGTGCTAGAGATCCGGTCAGACAGTATGGCTACACCTTC. Its protein product is CSARDPVRQYGYTF.

This clonotype has a handful of counts. The chain has TRBV11-2 and TRBJ1-1; D call uncertain. CDR1 is SGHAT and CDR2 is FQNNGV in the germline V gene. This CDR3 region has 13 residues. Between the trimmed V and J ends, which lost 6 bases and 4 bases, there was a span of 12 bases. DNA of the CDR3: TGTGCCAGCAGGAGCCCCCTGAGCACTGAAGCTTTCTTT. This sequence encodes CASRSPLSTEAFF.

The chain is built from TRBV7-8 and TRBJ2-3, with 9 bases matching TRBD1. The CDR3 loop spans 18 amino acids. Germline CDR1 and CDR2: SGHVS and FQNEAQ. The V segment lost 4 bases and the J segment 2 bases; nucleotides outside the gene matches: 13. The CDR3 reads CASSWGGTGSGNTDTQYF. The CDR3 DNA is TGTGCCAGCAGCTGGGGGGGGACAGGGAGTGGGAACACAGATACGCAGTATTTT.

The rearrangement links TRBV12-3 or TRBV12-4 to TRBJ1-3, with D hard to call. Trimming cost V 5 bases and J 8 bases, with 13 bases left between them. The CDR3 length is 13 residues. CDR3 residues: CASSPTLADTIYF. In DNA form, the CDR3 reads TGTGCCAGCAGTCCTACACTGGCCGACACCATATATTTT.

This clonotype was detected a few times. V usage is TRBV18 and J usage is TRBJ1-5, with 11 bases identical to TRBD1. The V gene end was trimmed by 3 bases and the J gene end by 0 bases; junction bases not matched to a gene: 4. The CDR3 totals 17 residues. Germline CDR1 is KGHSH and CDR2 is LQKENI. The CDR3 DNA sequence: TGTGCCAGCTCACCCGGGACAGGGGGTGGTAGCAATCAGCCCCAGCATTTT. Translation: CASSPGTGGGSNQPQHF.

Ten or more counts support this clonotype. At one end, the junction sequence differs from germline, possibly due to a read error. The chain employs TRBV7-2 and TRBJ2-7, with D possibly matching TRBD1 (6 bases). The CDR3 sequence is 14 residues long. Germline V gene data show CDR1 as SGHTA and CDR2 as FQGNSA. The CDR3 DNA sequence: TGTGCCAGCAGCCCCGACTTCTTGGGGGCAAATCGGCACTTC. This codes for CASSPDFLGANRHF.

In DNA form, the CDR3 reads TGTGCCAGCAGCGTAGCGACAGGGCATAGGAGCTATGGCTACACCTTC. This codes for CASSVATGHRSYGYTF. V usage is TRBV9 and J usage is TRBJ1-2, with TRBD1 identical over 7 bases. The V and J ends lost 0 bases and 4 bases, in that order; junction bases with no gene match: 9. The germline V gene has CDR1 SGDLS and CDR2 YYNGEE. The CDR3 spans 16 residues.

Only a few counts were recorded for this clonotype. The chain links TRBV20-1 to TRBJ2-7, with D possibly called TRBD1 or TRBD2 (5 bases each). Trimming removed 6 bases from V and 0 bases from J, with 12 bases in between. This CDR3 spans 13 amino acids. Per the germline V gene, CDR1 is DFQATT and CDR2 is SNEGSKA (reference sequence). The DNA for the CDR3 is TGCAGTGCCGATCCAGGGACCTCCTACGAGCAGTACTTC. Its translation: CSADPGTSYEQYF.

This clonotype was found a few times. The rearrangement joins TRBV28 to TRBJ2-7; D remains unclear. Trimming stripped 4 bases from V and 2 bases from J, with 6 bases between. The CDR3 loop spans 12 amino acids. Germline-derived CDR1 and CDR2 are MDHEN and SYDVKM. This CDR3 reads CASSSEAYEQYF. The CDR3 DNA reads TGTGCCAGCAGTTCCGAGGCCTACGAGCAGTACTTC.

The table lists this clonotype with a few counts. The gene calls are TRBV19 and TRBJ1-4; TRBD1 might be the D (5 bases). The CDR3 runs 15 residues. Per germline, CDR1 LNHDA and CDR2 SQIVND (reference sequence). V shed 6 bases and J shed 8 bases, with 19 bases lying between them. The CDR3: CASRNHGAVREKLFF. Here the CDR3 DNA reads TGTGCCAGTAGGAACCACGGGGCGGTGAGGGAAAAACTGTTTTTT. Using reference TRBV19 and TRBJ1-4 for the parts outside the CDR3, the full variable domain is DGGITQSPKYLFRKEGQNVTLSCEQNLNHDAMYWYRQDPGQGLRLIYYSQIVNDFQKGDIAEGYSVSREKKESFPLTVTSAQKNPTAFYLCASRNHGAVREKLFFGSGTQLSVL.

This clonotype was seen more than once but under ten times. The rearrangement links TRBV20-1 to TRBJ2-1; 14 nucleotides align to TRBD2. The trim removed 6 bases at V and 8 bases at J, leaving 6 bases unmatched. The CDR3 has 14 amino acids. The germline V gene has CDR1 DFQATT and CDR2 SNEGSKA (reference sequence). This chain's CDR3 is CSAPGLAGVDEQFF. The DNA for the CDR3 is TGCAGTGCCCCGGGACTAGCGGGAGTGGATGAGCAGTTCTTC.

This clonotype appeared a few times. The chain recombines TRBV7-3 with TRBJ2-5; TRBD2 might be the D (5 bases). The CDR3 has 13 residues. Germline values: CDR1 SGHTA, CDR2 FQGTGA. V dropped 4 bases and J dropped 2 bases, with 8 bases sitting between them. DNA of the CDR3: TGTGCCAGCAGCTCAAGGACTCAAGAGACCCAGTACTTC. Translating gives CASSSRTQETQYF.

Only a few counts were recorded for this clonotype. This chain uses TRBV7-2 with TRBJ2-1; a possible D gene is TRBD1 (6 bases). V was cut by 6 bases and J by 6 bases, with 12 bases left in between. The germline V gene has CDR1 SGHTA and CDR2 FQGNSA. The CDR3 totals 13 residues. The chain's CDR3 is CASSYRVSNEQFF. The CDR3 DNA reads as TGTGCCAGCAGTTACAGGGTTAGCAATGAGCAGTTCTTC.

The rearrangement links TRBV5-1 to TRBJ2-3; no reliable D call. From germline, CDR1 is SGHRS and CDR2 YFSETQ. The V end lost 5 bases, the J end lost 1 base, and 17 bases lay between the germline ends. This CDR3 comprises 16 residues. The CDR3 protein is CASRPQSSSGTDTQYF. DNA of the CDR3: TGCGCCAGCAGACCCCAGTCTTCATCGGGCACAGATACGCAGTATTTT. The full variable domain, completed using reference TRBV5-1 and TRBJ2-3, is KAGVTQTPRYLIKTRGQQVTLSCSPISGHRSVSWYQQTPGQGLQFLFEYFSETQRNKGNFPGRFSGRQFSNSRSEMNVSTLELGDSALYLCASRPQSSSGTDTQYFGPGTRLTVL.

This clonotype was counted many times. V usage is TRBV12-3 or TRBV12-4 and J usage is TRBJ1-3; 7 positions match TRBD1. J gave up 5 bases and V 6 bases, and 10 bases lay outside the gene matches. CDR3 length: 15 amino acids. The CDR3 here is CASRQDREDRNTIYF. The CDR3 bases are TGTGCCAGCAGACAAGACAGGGAAGATAGAAACACCATATATTTT.

This chain joins TRBV18 and TRBJ1-2; no definite D call. This CDR3 region has 12 residues. Germline V gene lookup returns CDR1 KGHSH and CDR2 LQKENI. Trimming removed 3 bases at V and 8 bases at J, with 10 bases between. The CDR3 DNA sequence: TGTGCCAGCTCACCGGGAGGTTTCGGCTACACCTTC. Protein product: CASSPGGFGYTF.

The sample holds many counts of this clonotype. The chain carries TRBV7-2 and TRBJ2-1; D might be TRBD2 (5 bases). The germline V gene has CDR1 SGHTA and CDR2 FQGNSA. The CDR3 length is 12 residues. V was shortened by 0 bases and J by 13 bases, with 10 bases between the two germline ends. The CDR3 nucleotides read TGTGCCAGCAGCTTAGCGCGCGGGCTTCAGTTCTTC. This encodes CASSLARGLQFF.

V is TRBV5-8 and J is TRBJ2-2; TRBD1 or TRBD2 may be the D gene (5 bases each). In germline, CDR1 is SGHTS, CDR2 YDEGEE. Trimming removed 4 bases at V and 1 base at J, with 14 bases between. The CDR3 runs to 16 residues. CDR3 protein: CASSQPGRLNTGELFF. The CDR3 DNA follows: TGTGCCAGCAGCCAACCGGGACGGTTGAACACCGGGGAGCTGTTTTTT.

This CDR3 reads CSASPGHLSGGYTF. CDR3 sequence (DNA): TGCAGTGCCTCACCGGGCCACCTTTCGGGTGGCTACACCTTC. This rearrangement joins TRBV20-1 to TRBJ1-2; unclear D gene. The CDR3 is 14 amino acids. V lost 6 bases and J lost 7, with 21 bases in between. Germline V gene data show CDR1 as DFQATT and CDR2 as SNEGSKA (reference sequence).

The rearrangement uses TRBV20-1 and TRBJ2-2; 13 bases fit TRBD2. Per the germline V gene, CDR1 is DFQATT and CDR2 is SNEGSKA (reference sequence). The ends lost 3 bases at V and 5 bases at J; junction bases unmatched: 12. CDR3 length: 18 residues. This CDR3 is CSASSGWTSGSVTGELFF. CDR3 in DNA: TGCAGTGCTAGTTCAGGGTGGACTAGCGGGAGTGTTACCGGGGAGCTGTTTTTT.

This clonotype was detected ten times or more. The CDR3 region has the DNA TGTGCCAGCAGCTTTGGTTGGACCGGGACGAAAGCTTTCTTT. Encoded protein: CASSFGWTGTKAFF. The chain joins TRBV7-2 to TRBJ1-1, with D perhaps matching TRBD1 (5 bases). Germline CDR1 SGHTA, CDR2 FQGNSA. V lost 3 bases, J lost 9 bases, and 17 bases lay in between. This CDR3 has 14 residues.